This T cell receptor (beta chain) emerged from a study of identical twins. Template switching, a step in the protocol, added a universal primer site, and cDNA carried unique molecular identifiers. Via MiXCR, TCRdb re-called the 5' RACE reads, giving one row per CDR3 protein. The sample holds 500,000 to 650,000 distinct CDR3 sequences, around 7.4% seen once. Study-wide results and limits: Part of the zero-insertion signal could reflect confounding by invariant MAIT and iNKT cells. Weaker excess twin sharing was seen among beta out-of-frame sequences.

J was trimmed by 7 bases and V by 4 bases; bases with no gene match: 4. The CDR3 consists of 15 residues. For this clonotype: Its antigen is currently unknown.

These sequences were also reported in another study, on yellow fever vaccine responses in identical twins. As that study records: Twins reportedly showed a vaccine T cell response that seemed partly convergent and partly personalized.

This receptor was taken from a woman aged 18-29 years in good health. The chain carries TRBV12-3 or TRBV12-4 and TRBJ2-1; the match to TRBD2 covers 13 bases. The sample taken for sequencing was PBMCs. CDR3 sequence (DNA): TGTGCCAGCAGTTGGACTAGCGGGAGTGTGAATGAGCAGTTCTTC. Translating gives CASSWTSGSVNEQFF.